At least ten counts were recorded for the clone carrying this T cell receptor beta chain. Its target is not known. Axillary draining lymph nodes of breast cancer patients supplied the node samples. Germline V gives CDR1 SGHKS, CDR2 YYEKEE (reference sequence). This CDR3 comprises 14 residues. Trimming cost V 7 bases and J 4 bases, with 15 bases left between them. One entry per CDR3 protein results from TCRdb running MiXCR on the multiplex PCR reads. The sample yields under 150,000 distinct CDR3 sequences, 15% to 20% seen once. The data stem from a study of breast tumors, draining lymph nodes, adjacent tissues. Study conclusions and caveats: Luminal-like breast cancer showed significantly higher tumor–nontumor repertoire similarity than basal-like.

Specimen: axillary lymph node tissue. V usage is TRBV5-5 and J usage is TRBJ1-3, with D possibly TRBD1 on 5 matching bases. This sequence originates from a female donor with breast cancer. Some clones in this sample may be carry-over from other donors' samples. CDR3 loop: CASRRALFGNTIYF. DNA of the CDR3: TGTGCCAGCCGCAGGGCCCTCTTCGGAAACACCATATATTTT.